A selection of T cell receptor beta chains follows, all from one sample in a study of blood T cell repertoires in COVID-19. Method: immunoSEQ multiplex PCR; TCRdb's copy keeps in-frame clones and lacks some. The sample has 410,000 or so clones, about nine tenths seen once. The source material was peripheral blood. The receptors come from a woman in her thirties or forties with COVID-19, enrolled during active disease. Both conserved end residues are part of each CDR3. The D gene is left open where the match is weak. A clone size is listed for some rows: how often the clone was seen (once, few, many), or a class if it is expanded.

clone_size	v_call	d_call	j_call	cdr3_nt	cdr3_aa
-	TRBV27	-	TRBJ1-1	TGTGCCAGCAGTGTCTCAGGGGAGCACACTGAAGCTTTCTTT	CASSVSGEHTEAFF
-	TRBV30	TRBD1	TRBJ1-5	TGTGCCTGGAGAGGACAGGGGGCAGGACAGCCCCAGCATTTT	CAWRGQGAGQPQHF
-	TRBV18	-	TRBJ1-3	TGTGCCAGCTCACCAAGTAGCACTGGAAACACCATATATTTT	CASSPSSTGNTIYF
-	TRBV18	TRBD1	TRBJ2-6	TGTGCCAGCTCACCACTCGGACAGGCCGCTGGGGCCAACGTCCTGACTTTC	CASSPLGQAAGANVLTF
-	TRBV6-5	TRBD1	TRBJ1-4	TGTGCCAGCAGTCTGGGACAGGGAGATAAAAAACTGTTTTTT	CASSLGQGDKKLFF
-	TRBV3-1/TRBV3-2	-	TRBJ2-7	TGTGCCAGCAGCCACCCAGGACTCCTCACACCATACGAGCAGTACTTC	CASSHPGLLTPYEQYF
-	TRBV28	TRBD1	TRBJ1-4	TGTGCCAGCAGTTCACCCGGGACAGGGCGTGAAAAACTGTTTTTT	CASSSPGTGREKLFF
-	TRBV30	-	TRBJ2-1	TGTGCCTGGAGTGTAGGTAGGGGCAGTGGTCGGCAGTTCTTC	CAWSVGRGSGRQFF
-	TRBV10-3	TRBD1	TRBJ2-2	TGTGCCATCAGTGAATCCTCCGGGACAGACACCGGGGAGCTGTTTTTT	CAISESSGTDTGELFF
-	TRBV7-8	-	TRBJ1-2	TGTGCCAGCAGCCAGCCGGGACTTATGCAGGGCTACACCTTC	CASSQPGLMQGYTF
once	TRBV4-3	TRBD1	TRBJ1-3	TGCGCCAGCAGCCAAGAGACAGGGTACTTGAACACCATATATTTT	CASSQETGYLNTIYF
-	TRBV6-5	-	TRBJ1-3	TGTGCCAGCAGTTACTCGACCCCGGGGGGAGACACCATATATTTT	CASSYSTPGGDTIYF
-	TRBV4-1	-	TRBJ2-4	TGCGCCAGCAGCCAAGAACGTCATAGCAACATTCAGTACTTC	CASSQERHSNIQYF
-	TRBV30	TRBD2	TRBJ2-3	TGTGCCTGGGTCCTGCGGGGGAACACAGATACGCAGTATTTT	CAWVLRGNTDTQYF
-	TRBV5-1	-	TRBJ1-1	TGCGCCAGCAGCTTGGGGACAGCGAACACTGAAGCTTTCTTT	CASSLGTANTEAFF
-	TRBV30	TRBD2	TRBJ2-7	TGTGCCTGGAGTGTAGTAGCGGGTATCCCCAATCACTACGAGCAGTACTTC	CAWSVVAGIPNHYEQYF
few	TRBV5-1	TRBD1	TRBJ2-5	TGCGCCAGCAGCTTCTGGGAAGGGACAGAAGAGACCCAGTACTTC	CASSFWEGTEETQYF
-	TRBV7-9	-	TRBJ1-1	TGTGCCAGCAGCTACAGTGGGACTGAAGCTTTCTTT	CASSYSGTEAFF
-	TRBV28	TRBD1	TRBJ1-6	TGTGCCACCCGGGACAGGTTACCATCACCCCTCCACTTT	CATRDRLPSPLHF
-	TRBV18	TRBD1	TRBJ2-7	TGTGCCAGCTCACCAAGGCAGGGGGCTTCCTACTACGAGCAGTACTTC	CASSPRQGASYYEQYF
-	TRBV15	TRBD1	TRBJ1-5	TGTGCCACCAGCAGCTTACAGGGGGGCTATAGCAATCAGCCCCAGCATTTT	CATSSLQGGYSNQPQHF
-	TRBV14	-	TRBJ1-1	TGTGCCAGCAGCCAAGAACTGATGAACACTGAAGCTTTCTTT	CASSQELMNTEAFF